This TCR beta chain was obtained from a study of T cell responses to AZD1222 COVID-19 vaccine. The CDR3 covers 18 residues. Per the germline V gene, CDR1 is MNHEY and CDR2 is SVGEGT. Unmatched junction bases numbered 8, after V lost 2 bases and J lost 4 bases. Study-wide results and limits: A mostly white British donor set with more females was recruited, and clonal diversity was possibly underestimated. Spike-specific TCR depth and breadth grew after two AZD1222 doses.

About this clone: Its antigen is undetermined.

Sequencing was performed with immunoSEQ multiplex PCR; in TCRdb, only in-frame clones are kept and a portion is missing. This sample has around 150,000 clones; around nine tenths occur once, and the top ten carry 1.5% to 2%. This TCR came from an adult in good health. V is TRBV6-2 or TRBV6-3 and J is TRBJ2-3, with 14 bases fitting TRBD2. This specimen was peripheral blood, taken on day 0 of AZD1222 vaccination. CDR3 in amino acids: CASSYTTGTSGSADTQYF. In DNA, the CDR3 is TGTGCCAGCAGTTACACGACGGGGACTAGCGGGAGTGCAGATACGCAGTATTTT.